These 23 T cell receptor beta chains came from one sample sequenced in a study of PD-L1 blockade in urothelial cancer. Data came from immunoSEQ multiplex PCR; TCRdb stores just in-frame clones and leaves some out. In the table there are around 92,000 clones, more than 80% of which are singletons. The time point: pretreatment peripheral blood. The source material was PBMCs, sampled around atezolizumab (anti-PD-L1) treatment. The receptor source for this set is a woman of 80 years or more with urothelial cancer.

The chain links TRBV28 to TRBJ1-1; D call uncertain. CDR1 MDHEN and CDR2 SYDVKM come from the germline V gene. The CDR3 spans 14 residues. Trimming removed 4 bases from V and 9 bases from J, with 18 bases in between. CDR3 amino acids: CASSSGARTLKAFF. Written as DNA, the CDR3 is TGTGCCAGCAGTTCTGGAGCCCGCACACTGAAAGCTTTCTTT.

This clone was seen just once. The CDR3 sequence is CASGGSSYNEQFF. CDR3 DNA sequence: TGTGCCAGCGGCGGGAGTTCCTACAATGAGCAGTTCTTC. The chain uses TRBV7-9 and TRBJ2-1; 7 bases are a match to TRBD2. The CDR3 extends over 13 amino acids. J was trimmed by 1 base and V by 8 bases; bases with no gene match: 2. Germline assignment: CDR1 SEHNR and CDR2 FQNEAQ (reference sequence).

V and J are TRBV5-1 and TRBJ2-2; possibly TRBD1 for D (6 bases). The CDR3 loop spans 16 amino acids. Germline CDR1 reads SGHRS; CDR2 reads YFSETQ. Trimming pared 4 bases from V and 0 bases from J, leaving 13 bases between. As DNA, the CDR3 is TGCGCCAGCAGCACCCAGGACAGAACGAACACCGGGGAGCTGTTTTTT. Amino acid sequence: CASSTQDRTNTGELFF.

The gene calls are TRBV7-6 and TRBJ2-2, with 9 positions matching TRBD2. Germline CDR1 is SGHVS and CDR2 is FNYEAQ. V shed 6 bases and J 1 base; nucleotides not matched to a gene: 6. The CDR3 is made up of 16 amino acids. CDR3 bases: TGTGCCAGCAGTTCACGACTAGCGGAGAACACCGGGGAGCTGTTTTTT. It specifies CASSSRLAENTGELFF.

The chain links TRBV9 to TRBJ2-7, with TRBD2 matching over 7 bases. The germline V gene has CDR1 SGDLS and CDR2 YYNGEE. The CDR3 covers 15 residues. V lost 4 bases to trimming and J lost 3 bases; unmatched junction nucleotides: 10. CDR3 sequence: CASSPSGDYYYEQYF. The CDR3 DNA sequence: TGTGCCAGCAGCCCCAGTGGGGACTATTACTACGAGCAGTACTTC.

The CDR3 coding sequence is TGCGCCAGCAGCACGGGACCAGCGGGGACCATATATTTT. Residues: CASSTGPAGTIYF. V usage is TRBV5-1 and J usage is TRBJ1-3; D is possibly TRBD1 (5 bases). V was shortened by 4 bases and J by 10 bases, with 15 bases between the two germline ends. Germline V gene data show CDR1 as SGHRS and CDR2 as YFSETQ. This CDR3 region has 13 residues.

This clone showed up just once. The rearrangement joins TRBV11-3 to TRBJ2-1; 8 bases fit TRBD2. V trimming: 1 base; J trimming: 9 bases; junction bases outside the gene matches: 5. The CDR3 consists of 14 residues. Germline-derived CDR1 and CDR2 are SGHNT and YENEEA. Written as DNA, the CDR3 is TGTGCCAGCAGCTTAGCGGGAGGGGGTAGTGAGCAGTTCTTC. Translating it yields CASSLAGGGSEQFF. Variable domain in full (rest from reference TRBV11-3 and TRBJ2-1): EAGVVQSPRYKIIEKKQPVAFWCNPISGHNTLYWYLQNLGQGPELLIRYENEEAVDDSQLPKDRFSAERLKGVDSTLKIQPAELGDSAVYLCASSLAGGGSEQFFGPGTRLTVL.

The chain has TRBV2 and TRBJ2-1, with 10 bases that match TRBD2. Losses at the gene ends were 6 bases for V and 1 base for J; bases not matched to a gene: 21. Germline V gene data show CDR1 as SNHLY and CDR2 as FYNNEI. The CDR3 sequence is 21 residues long. In DNA form, the CDR3 reads TGTGCCAGCAGCGCCCGGGCCCAGGATCTAGCGGGAGATTGGTCCTACAATGAGCAGTTCTTC. It translates to CASSARAQDLAGDWSYNEQFF.

The V gene is TRBV28, the J gene TRBJ1-3; D gene ambiguous. Germline CDR1 is MDHEN and CDR2 is SYDVKM. V dropped 1 base and J dropped 5 bases, with 12 bases sitting between them. The CDR3 is 15 residues long. In nucleotides, the CDR3 is TGTGCCAGCAGTTTATTCCGCAGGAATCGAAACACCATATATTTT. Translating it yields CASSLFRRNRNTIYF.

The V call is TRBV2, the J call TRBJ2-1; TRBD1 might be the D (5 bases). This CDR3 is 13 amino acids long. Germline assignment: CDR1 SNHLY and CDR2 FYNNEI. V was clipped by 2 bases and J by 6 bases, with 8 bases between them. Here the CDR3 reads CASSEWGINEQFF. The CDR3 coding sequence is TGTGCCAGCAGTGAATGGGGCATCAATGAGCAGTTCTTC.

This clone was observed a single time. The chain couples TRBV27 to TRBJ1-2; 9 nucleotides agree with TRBD1. CDR1 is MNHEY and CDR2 is SMNVEV in the germline V gene (reference sequence). The CDR3 runs 15 residues. V shed 5 bases, J shed 2 bases, and the junction held 6 bases outside the gene matches. For the CDR3, the DNA is TGTGCCAGCAGTATCCGACAGGGGGTAAACTATGGCTACACCTTC. Translating it yields CASSIRQGVNYGYTF.

As DNA, the CDR3 is TGTGCCAGCAGTTACTCGGCCCAAAAAGACTACGAGCAGTACTTC. This translates into CASSYSAQKDYEQYF. The V and J genes are TRBV6-5 and TRBJ2-7; D call uncertain. Trimming removed 0 bases from V and 3 bases from J, with 12 bases in between. The CDR3 consists of 15 residues. Germline CDR1 and CDR2: MNHEY and SVGAGI.

The chain is built from TRBV9 and TRBJ2-2; 9 nucleotides agree with TRBD1. CDR1 is SGDLS, CDR2 YYNGEE, per germline. Trimming removed 5 bases from V and 5 bases from J; junction bases left unmatched: 7. CDR3 size: 15 residues. CDR3 residues: CASSYGQGRTGELFF. CDR3 DNA sequence: TGTGCCAGCAGTTATGGACAGGGGAGGACCGGGGAGCTGTTTTTT.

The chain has TRBV6-1 and TRBJ2-5, with D unresolved. CDR3 length: 11 amino acids. Trimming removed 5 bases from V and 2 bases from J, with 3 bases in between. The germline V gene has CDR1 MNHNS and CDR2 SASEGT. CDR3 in amino acids: CASSPQETQYF. The CDR3 DNA follows: TGTGCCAGCAGTCCGCAAGAGACCCAGTACTTC.

The chain has TRBV14 and TRBJ2-1; TRBD2 matches 9 bases. The CDR3 length is 16 residues. Germline V gives CDR1 SGHDN, CDR2 FVKESK. The V segment lost 4 bases and the J segment 7 bases; nucleotides outside the gene matches: 11. The DNA for the CDR3 is TGTGCCAGCAGCCTGGTACCGGGACTAGCAGGAAATGAGCAGTTCTTC. Translation: CASSLVPGLAGNEQFF. Based on the CDR3 plus reference TRBV14 and TRBJ2-1, the full variable domain is EAGVTQFPSHSVIEKGQTVTLRCDPISGHDNLYWYRRVMGKEIKFLLHFVKESKQDESGMPNNRFLAERTGGTYSTLKVQPAELEDSGVYFCASSLVPGLAGNEQFFGPGTRLTVL.

The chain combines TRBV14 with TRBJ1-1, with 7 bases matching TRBD1. Trimming at V came to 1 base and at J to 7 bases, leaving 3 bases not matched to a gene. Germline values: CDR1 SGHDN, CDR2 FVKESK. The CDR3 loop spans 13 amino acids. This chain's CDR3 is CASSQVRQGEAFF. CDR3 sequence (DNA): TGTGCCAGCAGCCAAGTAAGACAGGGTGAAGCTTTCTTT.

The V call is TRBV7-6, the J call TRBJ1-1, with D uncertain. V lost 5 bases and J lost 1, with 11 bases in between. The CDR3 is made up of 14 amino acids. In germline, CDR1 is SGHVS, CDR2 FNYEAQ. CDR3 sequence (DNA): TGTGCCAGCAGCCCCCTGGACTGGAACACTGAAGCTTTCTTT. The encoded protein is CASSPLDWNTEAFF.

The rearrangement links TRBV9 to TRBJ1-5; 9 bases agree with TRBD1. Germline V gene data show CDR1 as SGDLS and CDR2 as YYNGEE. V trimming: 4 bases; J trimming: 7 bases; junction bases outside the gene matches: 6. The CDR3 extends over 14 amino acids. The chain's CDR3 is CASSPGQGDQPQHF. For the CDR3, the DNA is TGTGCCAGCAGCCCGGGACAGGGAGACCAGCCCCAGCATTTT.

The sample holds a few counts of this clone. V is TRBV6-5 and J is TRBJ2-1; 7 bases align to TRBD1. Trimming removed 7 bases from V and 8 bases from J; junction bases left unmatched: 14. The CDR3 spans 15 residues. The germline gives CDR1 MNHEY, CDR2 SVGAGI. This chain's CDR3 is CASTTGQLTRHEQFF. CDR3 bases: TGTGCCAGCACCACGGGACAGTTAACGCGGCATGAGCAGTTCTTC.

V usage is TRBV5-1 and J usage is TRBJ1-5; D is uncertain. Per the germline V gene, CDR1 is SGHRS and CDR2 is YFSETQ. V was pared by 4 bases and J by 3 bases, with 14 bases between. The CDR3 contains 15 residues. CDR3 nucleotides: TGCGCCAGCAGCCCAGCCCCGGGAAACAATCAGCCCCAGCATTTT. It codes for CASSPAPGNNQPQHF.

V gene TRBV6-5 combines with J gene TRBJ1-2; 10 nucleotides align to TRBD1. The length of the CDR3 is 15 residues. V trimming: 6 bases; J trimming: 8 bases; junction bases outside the gene matches: 12. Germline assignment: CDR1 MNHEY and CDR2 SVGAGI. CDR3 sequence reads: CASSSPDRGVRGYTF. DNA of the CDR3: TGTGCCAGCAGCTCTCCGGACAGGGGGGTTCGAGGCTACACCTTC.

The genes are TRBV27 and TRBJ1-2; 11 bases are shared with TRBD1. CDR3 length: 15 amino acids. Per the germline V gene, CDR1 is MNHEY and CDR2 is SMNVEV (reference sequence). V shed 3 bases and J 5 bases; nucleotides not matched to a gene: 5. CDR3 coding DNA: TGTGCCAGCAGTTTCGGGACAGGGGGAAGGTATGGCTACACCTTC. Translating gives CASSFGTGGRYGYTF.

The chain employs TRBV5-4 and TRBJ2-2, with 7 bases lining up with TRBD1. The CDR3 covers 15 residues. V was clipped by 0 bases and J by 4 bases; unmatched bases: 3. Germline CDR1 is SGHNT and CDR2 is YYREEE (reference sequence). CDR3: CASSLGQGSTGELFF. The CDR3, as DNA: TGTGCCAGCAGCTTGGGACAGGGATCCACCGGGGAGCTGTTTTTT. The full variable domain, its missing parts supplied by reference TRBV5-4 and TRBJ2-2, is ETGVTQSPTHLIKTRGQQVTLRCSSQSGHNTVSWYQQALGQGPQFIFQYYREEENGRGNFPPRFSGLQFPNYSSELNVNALELDDSALYLCASSLGQGSTGELFFGEGSRLTVL.